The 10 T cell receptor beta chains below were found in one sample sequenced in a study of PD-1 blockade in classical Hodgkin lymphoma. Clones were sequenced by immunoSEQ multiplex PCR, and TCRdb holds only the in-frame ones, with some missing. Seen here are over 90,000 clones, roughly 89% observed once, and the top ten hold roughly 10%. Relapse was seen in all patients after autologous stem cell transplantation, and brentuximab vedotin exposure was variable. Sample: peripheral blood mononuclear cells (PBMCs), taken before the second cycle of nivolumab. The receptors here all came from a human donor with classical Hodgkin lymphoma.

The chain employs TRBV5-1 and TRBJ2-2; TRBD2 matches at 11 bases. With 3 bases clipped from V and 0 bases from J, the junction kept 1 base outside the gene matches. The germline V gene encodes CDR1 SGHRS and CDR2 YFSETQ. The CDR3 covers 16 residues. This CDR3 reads CASSSGLAANTGELFF. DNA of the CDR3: TGCGCCAGCAGCTCGGGACTAGCGGCGAACACCGGGGAGCTGTTTTTT.

CDR3 coding DNA: TGCGCCAGCAGCTTAGGCGGGTATAGCAATCAGCCCCAGCATTTT. Encoded protein: CASSLGGYSNQPQHF. V gene TRBV5-1 combines with J gene TRBJ1-5; D uncertain. This CDR3 has 15 residues. Germline loops: CDR1 SGHRS, CDR2 YFSETQ. V was cut by 2 bases and J by 0 bases, with 9 bases left in between.

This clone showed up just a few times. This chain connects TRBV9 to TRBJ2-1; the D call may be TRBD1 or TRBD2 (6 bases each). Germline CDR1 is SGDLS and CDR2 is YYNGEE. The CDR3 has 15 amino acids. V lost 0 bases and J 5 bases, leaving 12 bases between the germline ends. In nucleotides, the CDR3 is TGTGCCAGCAGCGTAGGTGGGGGGCGCAACAATGAGCAGTTCTTC. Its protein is CASSVGGGRNNEQFF.

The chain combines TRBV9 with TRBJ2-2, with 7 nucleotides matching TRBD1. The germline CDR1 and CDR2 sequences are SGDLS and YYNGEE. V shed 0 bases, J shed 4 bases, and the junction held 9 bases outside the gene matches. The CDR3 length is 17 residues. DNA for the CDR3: TGTGCCAGCAGCGTAGTAGGGGGACAGCATGGCACCGGGGAGCTGTTTTTT. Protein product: CASSVVGGQHGTGELFF.

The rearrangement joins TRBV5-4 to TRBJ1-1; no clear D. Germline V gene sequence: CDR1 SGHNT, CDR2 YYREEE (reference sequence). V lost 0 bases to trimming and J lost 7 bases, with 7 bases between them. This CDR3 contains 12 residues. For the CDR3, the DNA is TGTGCCAGCAGCTTGGGTGGGGTTGAAGCTTTCTTT. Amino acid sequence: CASSLGGVEAFF.

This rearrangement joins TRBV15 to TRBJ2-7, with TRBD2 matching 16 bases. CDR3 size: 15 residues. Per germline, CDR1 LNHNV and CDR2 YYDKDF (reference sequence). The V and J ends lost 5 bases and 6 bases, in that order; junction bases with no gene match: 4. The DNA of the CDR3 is TGTGCCACCAGCCCGGGACTAGCGGGGGGGCGCGAGCAGTACTTC. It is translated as CATSPGLAGGREQYF.

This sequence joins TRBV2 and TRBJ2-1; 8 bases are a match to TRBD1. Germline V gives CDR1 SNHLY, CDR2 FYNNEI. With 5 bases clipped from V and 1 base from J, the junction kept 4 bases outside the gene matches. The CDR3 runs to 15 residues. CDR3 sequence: CASSLDRGSYNEQFF. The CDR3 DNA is TGTGCCAGCAGTTTAGACAGGGGTTCCTACAATGAGCAGTTCTTC.

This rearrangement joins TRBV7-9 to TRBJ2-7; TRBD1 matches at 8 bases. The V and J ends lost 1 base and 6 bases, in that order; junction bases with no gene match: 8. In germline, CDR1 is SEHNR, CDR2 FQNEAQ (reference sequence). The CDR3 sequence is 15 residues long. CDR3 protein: CASSLGARTGCEQYF. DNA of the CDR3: TGTGCCAGCAGCTTAGGGGCACGGACAGGGTGCGAGCAGTACTTC.

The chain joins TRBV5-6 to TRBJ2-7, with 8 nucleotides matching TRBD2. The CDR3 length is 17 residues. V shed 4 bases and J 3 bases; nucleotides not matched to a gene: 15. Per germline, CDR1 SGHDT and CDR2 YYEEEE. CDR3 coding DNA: TGTGCCAGCAGCACGCAAACCAGGTATCGGGGGGGCTACGAGCAGTACTTC. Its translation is CASSTQTRYRGGYEQYF.

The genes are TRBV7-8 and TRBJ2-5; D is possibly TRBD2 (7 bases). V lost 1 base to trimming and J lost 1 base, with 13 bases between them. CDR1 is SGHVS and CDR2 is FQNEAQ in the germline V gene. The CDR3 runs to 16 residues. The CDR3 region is CASSLESAGAQETQYF. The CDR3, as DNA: TGTGCCAGCAGCTTAGAGTCCGCGGGGGCCCAAGAGACCCAGTACTTC.